The 11 T cell receptor beta chains in this list originate from one sample, sequenced in a study of T-cell reconstitution after alpha-beta-depleted transplantation in children. Unique molecular identifiers were incorporated into the prepared TCRbeta library. TCRdb recomputed calls from the PCR reads with MiXCR, one row per CDR3 protein. The table includes about 240,000 distinct CDR3 sequences, over 20% detected once. Here the sequenced sample was PBMCs, taken before TCRalphabeta/CD19-depleted stem cell transplant. The origin of the receptors is a girl aged 2 to 9 with Fanconi anemia, due to receive a stem cell transplant.

This clonotype was seen repeatedly, ten times or more. This chain connects TRBV20-1 to TRBJ2-1, with D unresolved. Germline V CDR1 and CDR2: DFQATT, SNEGSKA (reference sequence). V lost 3 bases, J lost 8 bases, and 11 bases lay in between. The CDR3 totals 12 residues. The DNA of the CDR3 is TGCAGTGCTAGCTCCGGGCCCCATGAGCAGTTCTTC. Translating it yields CSASSGPHEQFF.

In its sample, this clonotype was seen a few times. CDR3 in DNA: TGCAGTGCTAGACTAAGCGGGAGTTGTTTCTTC. Amino acid sequence: CSARLSGSCFF. The chain carries TRBV20-1 and TRBJ2-1; 8 bases agree with TRBD2. V shed 2 bases, J shed 16 bases, and the junction held 7 bases outside the gene matches. The CDR3 contains 11 residues. Germline V gene lookup returns CDR1 DFQATT and CDR2 SNEGSKA (reference sequence).

This clonotype appeared a few times. In DNA form, the CDR3 reads TGTGCCACCTTTCCAGGGATCTCCTATAATTCACCCCTCCACTTT. This encodes CATFPGISYNSPLHF. This sequence joins TRBV28 and TRBJ1-6; maybe TRBD1 (5 bases). V shed 10 bases and J shed 0 bases, with 13 bases lying between them. Germline-derived CDR1 and CDR2 are MDHEN and SYDVKM. The length of the CDR3 is 15 residues.

This clonotype was counted many times. The rearrangement joins TRBV20-1 to TRBJ2-3; 7 positions agree with TRBD2. There are 15 residues in the CDR3. CDR1 DFQATT and CDR2 SNEGSKA come from the germline V gene (reference sequence). After removal of 5 bases from V and 2 bases from J, the junction contained 10 bases not matched to a gene. CDR3 region: CSALGGGSNTDTQYF. In nucleotides, the CDR3 is TGCAGTGCTCTGGGCGGGGGATCCAACACAGATACGCAGTATTTT.

The J gene is TRBJ2-5, the V gene TRBV9; D is possibly TRBD2 (5 bases). The CDR3 runs 15 residues. Germline assignment: CDR1 SGDLS and CDR2 YYNGEE. V shed 0 bases and J shed 5 bases, with 14 bases lying between them. This CDR3 is CASSVVARRGETQYF. CDR3 nucleotides: TGTGCCAGCAGCGTAGTAGCTCGGCGCGGGGAGACCCAGTACTTC.

J is TRBJ2-1 and V is TRBV19; D gene uncertain. Germline V CDR1 and CDR2: LNHDA, SQIVND (reference sequence). V lost 4 bases, J lost 0 bases, and 7 bases lay in between. CDR3 length equals 14 residues. This CDR3 reads CASSKGSSYNEQFF. The CDR3 DNA reads as TGTGCCAGTAGTAAGGGCAGCTCCTACAATGAGCAGTTCTTC.

The chain uses TRBV30 and TRBJ1-2, with D tentatively TRBD1 (5 bases). Germline CDR1 GTSNPN, CDR2 SVGIG (reference sequence). The V end lost 4 bases, the J end lost 4 bases, and 7 bases lay between the germline ends. The CDR3 length is 11 residues. The CDR3 sequence: CAWTGFYGYTF. The CDR3 region has the DNA TGTGCCTGGACAGGGTTCTATGGCTACACCTTC.

This clonotype was counted a few times. The CDR3 spells CAISGAPTGELFF. In DNA, the CDR3 is TGTGCCATCAGTGGGGCCCCCACCGGGGAGCTGTTTTTT. The chain links TRBV10-3 to TRBJ2-2; the D is unclear. V lost 4 bases and J 4 bases, leaving 7 bases between the germline ends. The CDR3 spans 13 residues. Looked up from germline, CDR1 is ENHRY and CDR2 is SYGVKD.

This clonotype came up a few times. V and J are TRBV28 and TRBJ2-3; D might be TRBD2 (6 bases). V dropped 6 bases and J dropped 1 base, with 17 bases sitting between them. The CDR3 consists of 16 residues. Germline V gene lookup returns CDR1 MDHEN and CDR2 SYDVKM. The DNA of the CDR3 is TGTGCCAGCAGGAAATCAGCGGGTACTGGCACAGATACGCAGTATTTT. It yields the protein CASRKSAGTGTDTQYF.

This clonotype was seen many times. The chain uses TRBV20-1 and TRBJ2-7, with TRBD1 matching over 7 bases. Germline values: CDR1 DFQATT, CDR2 SNEGSKA (reference sequence). The CDR3 is 14 residues long. Trimming cost V 0 bases and J 2 bases; bases outside gene matches: 4. Here the CDR3 reads CSARDVQGAYEQYF. CDR3 in DNA: TGCAGTGCTAGAGATGTCCAGGGGGCCTACGAGCAGTACTTC.

This clonotype was observed a handful of times. The chain is built from TRBV6-6 and TRBJ2-3; D call uncertain. This CDR3 has 11 residues. V shed 6 bases and J shed 6 bases, with 7 bases lying between them. Looked up from germline, CDR1 is MNHNY and CDR2 is SVGAGI (reference sequence). The CDR3 DNA follows: TGTGCCAGCAGGCTCGCTGATACGCAGTATTTT. The encoded protein is CASRLADTQYF.